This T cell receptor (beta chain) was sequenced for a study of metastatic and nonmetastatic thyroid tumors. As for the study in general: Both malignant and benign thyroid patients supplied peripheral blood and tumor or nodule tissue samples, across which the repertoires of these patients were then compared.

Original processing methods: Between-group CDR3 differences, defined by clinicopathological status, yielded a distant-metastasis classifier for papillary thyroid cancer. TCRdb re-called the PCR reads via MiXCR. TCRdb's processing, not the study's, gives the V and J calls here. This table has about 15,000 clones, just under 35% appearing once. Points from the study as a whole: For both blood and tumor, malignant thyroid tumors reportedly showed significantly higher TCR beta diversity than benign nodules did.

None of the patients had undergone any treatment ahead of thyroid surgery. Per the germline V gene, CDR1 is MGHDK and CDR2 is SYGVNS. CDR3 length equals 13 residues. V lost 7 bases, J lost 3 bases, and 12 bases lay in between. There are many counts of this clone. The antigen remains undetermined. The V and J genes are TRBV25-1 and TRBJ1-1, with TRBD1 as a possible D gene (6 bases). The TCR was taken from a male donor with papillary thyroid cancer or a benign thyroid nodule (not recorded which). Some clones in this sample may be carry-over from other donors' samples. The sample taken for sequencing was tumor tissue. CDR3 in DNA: TGTGCCAGCACAGGAGGGGGTGACACTGAAGCTTTCTTT. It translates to CASTGGGDTEAFF.